Presented here are 20 T cell receptor beta chains from one specimen sequenced in a study of CD8 T cells in ankylosing spondylitis. MiXCR was run by TCRdb on the 5' RACE reads, yielding one entry per CDR3 protein. Of approximately 100,000 distinct CDR3 sequences in the sample, approximately 25% were seen once. Sequenced: synovial fluid, either unsorted or a sorted T cell fraction (not recorded which). These TCRs come from a male donor with ankylosing spondylitis.

V usage is TRBV10-2 and J usage is TRBJ2-1; TRBD1 matches 7 bases. CDR1 and CDR2 from the germline V gene are WSHSY and SAAADI. This CDR3 is built from 17 residues. Germline trimming cut 7 bases from V and 3 bases from J; bases unmatched to any gene: 15. The CDR3 reads CASTRYRTGLYYNEQFF. The CDR3 nucleotides read TGCGCCAGCACCAGGTACCGGACAGGACTTTACTACAATGAGCAGTTCTTC.

This clonotype was recorded a few times. The chain uses TRBV20-1 and TRBJ1-6, with unresolved D. The CDR3 loop spans 14 amino acids. The germline V and J ends were trimmed by 0 bases and 5 bases, with 8 bases remaining between them. In germline, CDR1 is DFQATT, CDR2 SNEGSKA (reference sequence). CDR3 sequence (DNA): TGCAGTGCTAGAGATCACAGAGATAATTCACCCCTCCACTTT. Translation: CSARDHRDNSPLHF.

V is TRBV7-2 and J is TRBJ2-1, with D hard to call. This CDR3 is 11 amino acids long. V lost 2 bases, J lost 10 bases, and 6 bases lay in between. The V gene's germline CDR1 is SGHTA and CDR2 FQGNSA. CDR3 DNA: TGTGCCAGCAGCTTATCCAGCGAGCAGTTCTTC. This sequence encodes CASSLSSEQFF.

The V gene is TRBV18, the J gene TRBJ2-1; 10 nucleotides agree with TRBD1. Trimming removed 6 bases from V and 3 bases from J; junction bases left unmatched: 5. This CDR3 has 15 residues. Germline V gene lookup returns CDR1 KGHSH and CDR2 LQKENI. CDR3 DNA sequence: TGTGCCAGCTCCTCCGACAGGGGGCACTACAATGAGCAGTTCTTC. It yields the protein CASSSDRGHYNEQFF.

In its sample, this clonotype was seen a few times. V is TRBV24-1 and J is TRBJ1-5; TRBD1 matches at 8 bases. The germline V gene encodes CDR1 KGHDR and CDR2 SFDVKD. Trimming cost V 2 bases and J 7 bases; bases outside gene matches: 6. This CDR3 has 15 amino acids. CDR3 protein: CATSDSGTGRQPQHF. CDR3 in DNA: TGTGCCACCAGTGATTCCGGGACAGGACGACAGCCCCAGCATTTT.

There are a few counts of this clonotype. V is TRBV7-2 and J is TRBJ1-1; TRBD1 matches at 11 bases. V trimming: 7 bases; J trimming: 4 bases; junction bases outside the gene matches: 8. The CDR3 is 15 amino acids. The V gene's germline CDR1 is SGHTA and CDR2 FQGNSA. The CDR3, as DNA: TGTGCCAGCATACTCACCGGGACAGGGGGCACTGAAGCTTTCTTT. Amino acid sequence: CASILTGTGGTEAFF.

This clonotype was detected only once. Here the CDR3 DNA reads TGTGCCAGCAGCTTAGGGAGCGGGAGGGCCCATGAGACCCAGTACTTC. Protein: CASSLGSGRAHETQYF. The J gene is TRBJ2-5, the V gene TRBV11-3; 10 nucleotides match TRBD2. V gave up 1 base and J gave up 5 bases; unmatched junction bases: 7. The CDR3 runs to 16 residues. Per the germline V gene, CDR1 is SGHNT and CDR2 is YENEEA.

A few counts support this clonotype. This chain connects TRBV24-1 to TRBJ2-3, with 9 bases matching TRBD1. Looked up from germline, CDR1 is KGHDR and CDR2 is SFDVKD. V trimming: 6 bases; J trimming: 3 bases; junction bases outside the gene matches: 3. This CDR3 region has 14 residues. The CDR3 region has the DNA TGTGCCACCAGTCTACAGGGGGCAACAGATACGCAGTATTTT. Translation gives CATSLQGATDTQYF.

This chain joins TRBV7-6 and TRBJ1-1; D is unclear. The CDR3 length is 16 residues. The V gene's germline CDR1 is SGHVS and CDR2 FNYEAQ. V was shortened by 5 bases and J by 1 base, with 17 bases between the two germline ends. The CDR3 DNA reads as TGTGCCAGCAGCCGAACCTCGGACGGAAGGAACACTGAAGCTTTCTTT. Amino acid sequence: CASSRTSDGRNTEAFF.

This clonotype has more than one count but fewer than ten. The CDR3 region is CSVGGNRGMFTEQFF. Written as DNA, the CDR3 is TGCAGCGTGGGGGGAAACAGGGGGATGTTTACTGAGCAGTTCTTC. The V gene is TRBV29-1, the J gene TRBJ2-1; 8 bases are a match to TRBD1. Trimming cost V 6 bases and J 9 bases; bases outside gene matches: 16. Germline CDR1 and CDR2: SQVTM and ANQGSEA. The CDR3 length is 15 residues.

The count of this clonotype is one. V is TRBV25-1 and J is TRBJ2-2; D is undetermined. This CDR3 is built from 15 residues. Germline CDR1 and CDR2: MGHDK and SYGVNS. Trimming removed 8 bases at V and 1 base at J, with 14 bases between. The chain's CDR3 is CASVPRRMNTGELFF. The CDR3 region has the DNA TGTGCCAGCGTCCCTCGTCGGATGAACACCGGGGAGCTGTTTTTT.

This chain joins TRBV20-1 and TRBJ2-7, with a tentative D call TRBD2 (5 bases). V was pared by 4 bases and J by 7 bases, with 17 bases between. The germline V gene has CDR1 DFQATT and CDR2 SNEGSKA (reference sequence). The CDR3 covers 13 residues. CDR3 in amino acids: CSAIRGSSREQYF. As DNA, the CDR3 is TGCAGTGCTATTAGAGGGTCTAGCCGGGAGCAGTACTTC.

This chain links TRBV4-1 with TRBJ2-1; no definite D call. The CDR3 is made up of 17 amino acids. Trimming stripped 0 bases from V and 6 bases from J, with 18 bases between. Germline loops: CDR1 MGHRA, CDR2 YSYEKL. DNA of the CDR3: TGCGCCAGCAGCCAAGATATCGCGGCGATGTATATCAATGAGCAGTTCTTC. Amino acid sequence: CASSQDIAAMYINEQFF.

This clonotype was counted ten times or more. The chain recombines TRBV5-1 with TRBJ2-1, with D perhaps matching TRBD2 (5 bases). The CDR3 sequence is 15 residues long. The V end lost 0 bases, the J end lost 5 bases, and 12 bases lay between the germline ends. CDR1 and CDR2 (germline): SGHRS, YFSETQ. The DNA of the CDR3 is TGCGCCAGCAGCTTGGTAGCTAGCAGTAACAATGAGCAGTTCTTC. Its protein product is CASSLVASSNNEQFF. Supplemented by reference TRBV5-1 and TRBJ2-1, the full variable domain reads KAGVTQTPRYLIKTRGQQVTLSCSPISGHRSVSWYQQTPGQGLQFLFEYFSETQRNKGNFPGRFSGRQFSNSRSEMNVSTLELGDSALYLCASSLVASSNNEQFFGPGTRLTVL.

The chain couples TRBV28 to TRBJ2-3; the match to TRBD1 covers 11 bases. Looked up from germline, CDR1 is MDHEN and CDR2 is SYDVKM. V lost 6 bases, J lost 5 bases, and 7 bases stayed unmatched. The CDR3 has 15 residues. The CDR3 reads CASRAGTGGGDTQYF. CDR3 bases: TGTGCCAGCAGAGCCGGGACAGGGGGTGGAGATACGCAGTATTTT. The complete variable domain, with remaining parts taken from reference TRBV28 and TRBJ2-3, reads DVKVTQSSRYLVKRTGEKVFLECVQDMDHENMFWYRQDPGLGLRLIYFSYDVKMKEKGDIPEGYSVSREKKERFSLILESASTNQTSMYLCASRAGTGGGDTQYFGPGTRLTVL.

This clonotype was seen repeatedly, ten times or more. The chain recombines TRBV20-1 with TRBJ1-1; D gene uncertain. Germline V gene lookup returns CDR1 DFQATT and CDR2 SNEGSKA (reference sequence). The CDR3 is made up of 15 amino acids. V lost 1 base to trimming and J lost 1 base, with 13 bases between them. The CDR3 DNA sequence: TGCAGTGCTAGAGGGGCAGATCCTGCGAACACTGAAGCTTTCTTT. Protein sequence: CSARGADPANTEAFF.

The rearrangement uses TRBV11-1 and TRBJ2-1, with TRBD1 identical over 7 bases. The CDR3 contains 14 residues. Germline V gene sequence: CDR1 SGHAT, CDR2 FQDESV (reference sequence). V lost 3 bases to trimming and J lost 4 bases; unmatched junction nucleotides: 3. Here the CDR3 reads CASSLGQTYNEQFF. The CDR3 nucleotides read TGTGCCAGCAGCTTGGGACAGACATACAATGAGCAGTTCTTC.

This sequence joins TRBV7-9 and TRBJ2-7, with D unclear. Germline CDR1 and CDR2: SEHNR and FQNEAQ (reference sequence). This CDR3 region has 12 residues. V was clipped by 3 bases and J by 5 bases, with 8 bases between them. Here the CDR3 DNA reads TGTGCCAGCAGCTTCGGCGTGAACGAGCAGTACTTC. This codes for CASSFGVNEQYF.

The genes are TRBV6-2 or TRBV6-3 and TRBJ2-7; D call uncertain. V lost 4 bases and J lost 2, with 9 bases in between. Looked up from germline, CDR1 is MNHEY and CDR2 is SVGEGT. The CDR3 is 13 amino acids. As DNA, the CDR3 is TGTGCCAGCAGTTCTCTAGGAACCTACGAGCAGTACTTC. It is translated as CASSSLGTYEQYF.

The chain couples TRBV10-2 to TRBJ2-3; 8 bases fit TRBD2. The CDR3 is made up of 14 amino acids. CDR1 WSHSY and CDR2 SAAADI come from the germline V gene. J gave up 4 bases and V 5 bases, and 5 bases lay outside the gene matches. The CDR3 protein is CASSWTSRADTQYF. The CDR3 DNA reads as TGCGCCAGCAGTTGGACTAGCCGTGCAGATACGCAGTATTTT.